Following are 3 T cell receptor beta chains from one sample sequenced in a study of molecular identifiers for immune sequencing clone quantification. TCRdb independently ran MiXCR on the PCR reads; one entry per CDR3 protein. Among about 640,000 distinct CDR3 sequences listed, 20% were seen once. Sequencing was done on a sample of naive CD8+ T cells from blood, with Jurkat cell RNA spiked in. Specified subset: FACS-sorted CD8+CD4-CCR7+CD45RA+ naive T cells. Receptors originate from a human donor in good health. Some libraries in this study had Jurkat cell RNA spiked in.

The CDR3 DNA follows: TGTGCCAGCATGTCCTCCTACGAGCAGTACTTC. It yields the protein CASMSSYEQYF. The chain is built from TRBV6-2 or TRBV6-3 and TRBJ2-7, with unresolved D. The length of the CDR3 is 11 residues. In germline, CDR1 is MNHEY, CDR2 SVGEGT. Trimming left V 7 bases short and J 0 bases short, with 4 bases between.

The chain couples TRBV6-6 to TRBJ2-7; maybe TRBD2 (5 bases). Between the trimmed V and J ends, which lost 5 bases and 4 bases, there was a span of 12 bases. Germline V gene lookup returns CDR1 MNHNY and CDR2 SVGAGI (reference sequence). The CDR3 sequence is 13 residues long. The CDR3 loop reads CASSINGLYEQYF. DNA for the CDR3: TGTGCCAGCAGTATTAACGGACTTTACGAGCAGTACTTC.

This clonotype was recorded a few times. The V gene is TRBV28, the J gene TRBJ1-4, with a tentative D call TRBD1 (5 bases). The V gene lost 5 bases and the J gene lost 5 bases, with 12 bases spanning the gap. This CDR3 spans 14 amino acids. Germline V lookup: CDR1 MDHEN, CDR2 SYDVKM. CDR3 residues: CASSPDKTNEKLFF. The CDR3 nucleotides read TGTGCCAGCAGTCCGGACAAGACGAATGAAAAACTGTTTTTT.